A single T cell receptor beta chain is shown here with its context. Its binding antigen is unknown. No quality values exist for individual bases; no much larger clone is one base distant. Ficoll-Paque density gradient centrifugation was used to isolate PBMCs. These data originate in a study of T-cell memory formation after mild COVID-19 (dated by TCRdb to the early 2020s). Background on the whole study: TCR sequence clusters from the two donors were found to be largely donor specific. Longitudinal TCRalpha and TCRbeta repertoire sequencing tracked T-cell clones expanding and contracting after mild COVID-19 in two donors. The cohort comprised two young, previously healthy adult volunteers, one female and one male. Findings and caveats that apply to the study as a whole: The study included only a couple of mild cases, and larger cohorts that include severe cases with pre-infection samples were judged to be necessary. Contracting CD4+ clones appeared mostly in the CM and EM memory subsets, whereas CD8+ clones were enriched in EMRA. The detection of some responding clones in pre-infection memory suggests that pre-existing cross-reactive memory T cells joined the SARS-CoV-2 response. The second-wave clones that peaked on day 37 were not confirmed to be SARS-CoV-2 specific. Balanced CD4/CD8 phenotypes were observed for clones contracting from day 15 to 85, whereas a bias towards CD4+ was observed for a second wave of clones expanding from day 15 to 37.

Instrument on record: Illumina NovaSeq 6000. TCRalpha and TCRbeta cDNA libraries were built by 5'RACE with constant-segment primers, adding sample barcodes and unique molecular identifiers. Trizol reagent was used to extract RNA from every sample. The libraries were amplified in two PCR steps, and the second step added a second sample barcode and Illumina TruSeq adapters. Sequencing of the libraries was done on an Illumina NovaSeq, producing 2 x 150 bp paired-end reads. The published analysis was carried out like this. Demultiplexing of reads and collapsing into UMI-guided consensus sequences were performed with migec v1.2.7. Using mixcr v2.1.11, the UMI consensuses were aligned to TRA and TRB V and J templates and assembled into clonotypes. A clonotype was counted as expanded or contracted only when both edgeR and NoisET called the clonotype significant, with the noise models trained on biological replicates. edgeR calls used a false discovery rate-adjusted p below 0.01 and a log2 fold-change threshold of 1. As an exploratory analysis of dynamics, max-normalized trajectories of the 1000 most abundant clonotypes were examined by PCA with hierarchical clustering. The CD4 or CD8 phenotype of responding clones was assigned using the separately sequenced CD4+ and CD8+ repertoires. TCRdb reworked the public reads: Q25 trimming with fastp, MiXCR clone assembly, productive beta chains retained. Merged by CDR3 protein, the rows form single entries marked with the most common genes and DNA. The V and J calls reflect TCRdb's pipeline rather than the authors' work. Here the sample has about 410,000 distinct CDR3 sequences; about a quarter occur a single time. Of the sample, about an eighth falls within the top ten clones.

Sequenced input: PBMCs or a T cell subset sorted from them (not recorded which). The clonotype comes from an adult woman who had mild COVID-19 (a few samples of this study predate the infection). The sample titles of this study are shuffled in the database, so cell type and time point are left out; the donor was told from shared clones.

The nucleotides read TGTGCCAGTAGTAGAGATAGCGGCGGGGAGCTGTTTTTT. Translation gives CASSRDSGGELFF. The V and J segments used are TRBV19 and TRBJ2-2, with TRBD2 perhaps the D gene, on 6 matching bases. CDR1 and CDR2, per the germline V gene (reference sequence), are LNHDA and SQIVND. The V end loses 4 bases and the J end loses 7 bases, and a stretch of 10 bases separates them. Spanning cysteine to phenylalanine, the CDR3 consists of 13 amino acids. The only DNA kept is the CDR3, 39 bases in frame from the first base.